These 32 T cell receptor beta chains were sequenced from one sample in a study of T-cell reconstitution after alpha-beta-depleted transplantation in children. Unique molecular identifiers were used to barcode this TCRbeta library. TCRdb reanalysed the PCR reads using MiXCR and keeps one entry per CDR3 protein. The sample has roughly 300,000 distinct CDR3 sequences; 11% are singletons. The sample here was peripheral blood, taken 180 days after TCRalphabeta/CD19-depleted stem cell transplant. The receptors derive from a male patient aged 2-15 years who had a stem cell transplant for chronic granulomatous disease, so the T cells may come from the graft donor.

This clonotype was recorded at least ten times. This rearrangement joins TRBV6-2 or TRBV6-3 to TRBJ2-6; D ambiguous. CDR1 and CDR2 (germline): MNHEY, SVGEGT. The CDR3 sequence is 16 residues long. V shed 0 bases and J shed 4 bases, with 10 bases lying between them. The CDR3 sequence is CASSYSSRPGANVLTF. In nucleotides, the CDR3 is TGTGCCAGCAGTTACTCGTCCAGGCCAGGGGCCAACGTCCTGACTTTC.

This clonotype came up many times. The V gene is TRBV7-3, the J gene TRBJ2-7, with D perhaps TRBD1 or TRBD2 (5 bases each). The CDR3 has 19 residues. Looked up from germline, CDR1 is SGHTA and CDR2 is FQGTGA. Trimming took off 0 bases at V and 6 bases at J, with 27 bases between the two ends. The CDR3 bases are TGTGCCAGCAGCTTAACGCTATCCACTTCGTGGCAGGTTGGGGGCGAGCAGTACTTC. As protein: CASSLTLSTSWQVGGEQYF.

This clonotype was found many times. The V call is TRBV20-1, the J call TRBJ2-3; D is unclear. The CDR3 length is 12 residues. CDR1 is DFQATT and CDR2 is SNEGSKA in the germline V gene (reference sequence). Trimming removed 7 bases from V and 0 bases from J, with 8 bases in between. The CDR3 loop is CSVAHSTDTQYF. The CDR3 DNA reads as TGCAGTGTCGCCCATAGCACAGATACGCAGTATTTT.

As to this clonotype: Being one base from a much bigger clone, this may be a read error. The conserved phenylalanine or tryptophan is not found at the CDR3 terminus, so this likely reflects a read error. V is TRBV4-2 and J is TRBJ2-3; tentatively, D is TRBD2 (5 bases). Trimming removed 0 bases at V and 2 bases at J, with 12 bases between. CDR1 and CDR2 (germline): LGHNA, YNFKEQ. This CDR3 contains 16 residues. DNA of the CDR3: TGTGCCAGCAGCCAAGAAGTAGGACTTAACACAGATACGCAGTATTCT. This gives the protein CASSQEVGLNTDTQYS.

This clonotype was counted many times. V and J are TRBV5-1 and TRBJ2-3, with TRBD1 matching 8 bases. The J segment lost 6 bases and the V segment lost 0 bases, leaving 3 bases of the junction unmatched. The CDR3 is 14 amino acids. The V gene's germline CDR1 is SGHRS and CDR2 YFSETQ. CDR3 nucleotides: TGCGCCAGCAGCTTGGCAGGGGGCATGGATACGCAGTATTTT. This encodes CASSLAGGMDTQYF. Filled out from reference TRBV5-1 and TRBJ2-3, the complete variable domain reads KAGVTQTPRYLIKTRGQQVTLSCSPISGHRSVSWYQQTPGQGLQFLFEYFSETQRNKGNFPGRFSGRQFSNSRSEMNVSTLELGDSALYLCASSLAGGMDTQYFGPGTRLTVL.

This clonotype was recorded a few times. The chain carries TRBV12-3 or TRBV12-4 and TRBJ1-6; 7 nucleotides agree with TRBD1. This CDR3 is 16 amino acids long. Germline trimming cut 6 bases from V and 5 bases from J; bases unmatched to any gene: 10. CDR3 in DNA: TGTGCCAGCAGCCCGGGACAGAATTTTGATAATTCACCCCTCCACTTT. Its translation: CASSPGQNFDNSPLHF.

This clonotype was observed at least ten times. CDR3 nucleotides: TGCAGCGTAGCCGAAGGTACTAATGAAAAACTGTTTTTT. Protein sequence: CSVAEGTNEKLFF. The chain is built from TRBV29-1 and TRBJ1-4, with D uncertain. Trimming cost V 6 bases and J 2 bases, with 10 bases left between them. Germline V gene data show CDR1 as SQVTM and CDR2 as ANQGSEA. The CDR3 loop spans 13 amino acids.

This clonotype was observed at least ten times. The J gene is TRBJ2-7, the V gene TRBV7-2; TRBD2 matches at 10 bases. Germline lookup yields CDR1 SGHTA and CDR2 FQGNSA. This CDR3 has 15 residues. Trimming at V came to 6 bases and at J to 0 bases, leaving 5 bases not matched to a gene. CDR3 bases: TGTGCCAGCAGGGCAGCGGGGGGGAGCTCCTACGAGCAGTACTTC. Translated: CASRAAGGSSYEQYF.

In this sample, this clonotype turned up many times. V usage is TRBV28 and J usage is TRBJ2-6; D is uncertain. In germline, CDR1 is MDHEN, CDR2 SYDVKM. Trimming removed 6 bases from V and 4 bases from J, with 7 bases in between. The CDR3 sequence is 13 residues long. The CDR3 spells CASSPEGANVLTF. The CDR3 bases are TGTGCCAGCAGCCCCGAAGGGGCCAACGTCCTGACTTTC.

This clonotype was recorded many times. The chain couples TRBV20-1 to TRBJ2-3, with 8 bases lining up with TRBD2. Germline lookup yields CDR1 DFQATT and CDR2 SNEGSKA (reference sequence). V was clipped by 0 bases and J by 4 bases; unmatched bases: 9. The CDR3 is 16 residues long. CDR3 bases: TGCAGTGCTAGAGACCCGTTAGCGGGGCCGGCAGATACGCAGTATTTT. Translation: CSARDPLAGPADTQYF.

Ten or more counts support this clonotype. The chain is built from TRBV4-3 and TRBJ1-2; weak D call: TRBD1 (5 bases). The CDR3 is made up of 15 amino acids. The V and J ends lost 1 base and 0 bases respectively, with 9 bases between them. CDR1 and CDR2 (germline): LGHNA, YSLEER. CDR3 DNA sequence: TGCGCCAGCAGCCAAGTCCCGGACACTAACTATGGCTACACCTTC. This sequence encodes CASSQVPDTNYGYTF.

In this sample, this clonotype turned up many times. The rearrangement uses TRBV5-5 and TRBJ1-1; D is possibly TRBD1 (5 bases). CDR1 SGHKS and CDR2 YYEKEE come from the germline V gene (reference sequence). Trimming took off 4 bases at V and 0 bases at J, with 7 bases between the two ends. The CDR3 totals 13 residues. This CDR3 is CASSRGMNTEAFF. The CDR3 DNA is TGTGCCAGCAGCCGGGGCATGAACACTGAAGCTTTCTTT.

In this sample, this clonotype turned up many times. This chain joins TRBV12-3 or TRBV12-4 and TRBJ1-5; D not certain. Trimming pared 2 bases from V and 1 base from J, leaving 6 bases between. There are 14 residues in the CDR3. This CDR3 reads CASSLKSSNQPQHF. The CDR3 coding sequence is TGTGCCAGCAGTTTAAAGTCGAGCAATCAGCCCCAGCATTTT.

This clonotype was counted at least ten times. The rearrangement joins TRBV12-3 or TRBV12-4 to TRBJ2-7, with 8 nucleotides matching TRBD1. Losses at the gene ends were 4 bases for V and 5 bases for J; bases not matched to a gene: 10. CDR3 length: 15 amino acids. In DNA form, the CDR3 reads TGTGCCAGCAGTTCAACAGGGGGTTTAATCCACGAGCAGTACTTC. Its protein is CASSSTGGLIHEQYF.

Ten or more counts support this clonotype. V usage is TRBV7-7 and J usage is TRBJ2-3; D ambiguous. With 4 bases removed from V and 3 bases from J, the gap between germline ends came to 8 bases. This CDR3 has 13 residues. Germline V gives CDR1 SSHAT, CDR2 FNYEAQ (reference sequence). In DNA, the CDR3 is TGTGCCAGCAGCTCGACCTGGACAGATACGCAGTATTTT. Its protein is CASSSTWTDTQYF.

This clonotype was seen more than once but under ten times. The V and J genes are TRBV6-2 or TRBV6-3 and TRBJ2-1; TRBD2 agrees at 8 bases. CDR1 is MNHEY and CDR2 is SVGEGT in the germline V gene. The CDR3 consists of 16 residues. The V segment lost 3 bases and the J segment 3 bases; nucleotides outside the gene matches: 7. The CDR3 nucleotides read TGTGCCAGCAGTTATTTAAGCGGGAGAGGCTACAATGAGCAGTTCTTC. The encoded protein is CASSYLSGRGYNEQFF.

In its sample, this clonotype was seen many times. The V gene is TRBV5-1, the J gene TRBJ2-1; D gene unclear. CDR1 is SGHRS, CDR2 YFSETQ, per germline. V lost 2 bases, J lost 3 bases, and 9 bases lay in between. This CDR3 contains 14 residues. The CDR3 DNA is TGCGCCAGCAGCTTCGAGTGGAGCTACAATGAGCAGTTCTTC. This sequence encodes CASSFEWSYNEQFF.

This clonotype has at least ten counts. DNA for the CDR3: TGCGCCAGCAGCCAACGGGACAGGGCTTCCGGGGAGCTGTTTTTT. It translates to CASSQRDRASGELFF. The V gene is TRBV4-3, the J gene TRBJ2-2; TRBD1 matches at 9 bases. Germline CDR1 is LGHNA and CDR2 is YSLEER. The CDR3 length is 15 residues. V was pared by 2 bases and J by 6 bases, with 4 bases of the junction left unmatched.

The chain recombines TRBV18 with TRBJ2-1; D is unresolved. CDR3 length: 15 amino acids. Looked up from germline, CDR1 is KGHSH and CDR2 is LQKENI. V shed 6 bases and J shed 4 bases, with 16 bases lying between them. The CDR3 loop is CASSHRLIRYNEQFF. CDR3 bases: TGTGCCAGCTCCCACCGGTTAATAAGGTACAATGAGCAGTTCTTC.

This clonotype appeared many times. The rearrangement uses TRBV20-1 and TRBJ1-6; D not certain. This CDR3 contains 15 residues. The V end was cut by 2 bases, the J end by 0 bases, with 8 bases between. Germline-derived CDR1 and CDR2 are DFQATT and SNEGSKA (reference sequence). The CDR3 coding sequence is TGCAGTGCTAGATTTGGGAGCTCCTATAATTCACCCCTCCACTTT. Translation: CSARFGSSYNSPLHF.

This clonotype was counted many times. The chain recombines TRBV11-2 with TRBJ1-2, with D tentatively TRBD1 (5 bases). Germline values: CDR1 SGHAT, CDR2 FQNNGV. The CDR3 runs to 15 residues. Trimming pared 0 bases from V and 3 bases from J, leaving 11 bases between. Here the CDR3 reads CASSLDQGSYYGYTF. The CDR3 DNA reads as TGTGCCAGCAGCTTAGATCAGGGATCATACTATGGCTACACCTTC.

This clonotype has ten or more counts. The chain links TRBV7-9 to TRBJ1-2; a possible D gene is TRBD1 (6 bases). Trimming removed 5 bases at V and 2 bases at J, with 12 bases between. Looked up from germline, CDR1 is SEHNR and CDR2 is FQNEAQ (reference sequence). This CDR3 spans 14 amino acids. The CDR3 region is CASSPTGGNYGYTF. In DNA form, the CDR3 reads TGTGCCAGCAGCCCGACAGGAGGGAACTATGGCTACACCTTC. The whole variable domain, remainder taken from reference TRBV7-9 and TRBJ1-2, is DTGVSQNPRHKITKRGQNVTFRCDPISEHNRLYWYRQTLGQGPEFLTYFQNEAQLEKSRLLSDRFSAERPKGSFSTLEIQRTEQGDSAMYLCASSPTGGNYGYTFGSGTRLTVV.

Only a few counts were recorded for this clonotype. The J gene is TRBJ2-2, the V gene TRBV12-3 or TRBV12-4; D unclear. The CDR3 runs to 13 residues. V was trimmed by 6 bases and J by 4 bases, leaving 9 bases between them. The CDR3 DNA reads as TGTGCCAGCAGCCCCTCTAGCACCGGGGAGCTGTTTTTT. Protein product: CASSPSSTGELFF.

This clonotype was found many times. V is TRBV6-1 and J is TRBJ2-2; TRBD1 aligns across 9 bases. The length of the CDR3 is 14 residues. Germline V gene lookup returns CDR1 MNHNS and CDR2 SASEGT. V was clipped by 6 bases and J by 4 bases; unmatched bases: 3. CDR3 loop: CASRGTGLTGELFF. The CDR3 bases are TGTGCCAGCAGGGGGACAGGGCTCACCGGGGAGCTGTTTTTT.

This clonotype was recorded at least ten times. The chain has TRBV7-8 and TRBJ2-3, with D tentatively TRBD1 (6 bases). The germline V and J ends were trimmed by 5 bases and 1 base, with 16 bases remaining between them. The germline gives CDR1 SGHVS, CDR2 FQNEAQ. This CDR3 contains 16 residues. For the CDR3, the DNA is TGTGCCAGCAGCGCCCCGTCGGCAGGGGGCACAGATACGCAGTATTTT. It translates to CASSAPSAGGTDTQYF.

Ten or more counts support this clonotype. The chain couples TRBV2 to TRBJ2-7, with 8 bases aligning to TRBD2. The CDR3 runs 13 residues. CDR1 is SNHLY and CDR2 is FYNNEI in the germline V gene. J gave up 2 bases and V 7 bases, and 4 bases lay outside the gene matches. CDR3 protein: CASKAGVPYEQYF. In nucleotides, the CDR3 is TGTGCCAGCAAAGCGGGGGTCCCCTACGAGCAGTACTTC.

This clonotype was detected many times. The CDR3 sequence: CASSPRGLSEQYF. In nucleotides, the CDR3 is TGTGCCAGCAGTCCCAGAGGGTTGAGTGAGCAGTACTTC. The genes are TRBV12-3 or TRBV12-4 and TRBJ2-7, with a possible D match to TRBD2 (5 bases). The CDR3 is made up of 13 amino acids. V dropped 5 bases and J dropped 7 bases, with 15 bases sitting between them.

This clonotype was counted many times. This rearrangement joins TRBV4-2 to TRBJ2-3; no clear D. Between the trimmed V and J ends, which lost 2 bases and 0 bases, there was a span of 6 bases. This CDR3 has 14 residues. Germline lookup yields CDR1 LGHNA and CDR2 YNFKEQ. This CDR3 reads CASSQLISTDTQYF. Written as DNA, the CDR3 is TGTGCCAGCAGCCAATTGATCAGCACAGATACGCAGTATTTT.

This clonotype was seen repeatedly, ten times or more. The rearrangement joins TRBV11-2 to TRBJ2-1; D is perhaps TRBD2 (6 bases). The V and J ends lost 2 bases and 4 bases respectively, with 15 bases between them. Germline V lookup: CDR1 SGHAT, CDR2 FQNNGV. This CDR3 has 16 residues. DNA for the CDR3: TGTGCCAGCAGCTTACGGGTAGCGGAGCAATACAATGAGCAGTTCTTC. Protein sequence: CASSLRVAEQYNEQFF. The variable domain in full, completed from reference TRBV11-2 and TRBJ2-1, reads EAGVAQSPRYKIIEKRQSVAFWCNPISGHATLYWYQQILGQGPKLLIQFQNNGVVDDSQLPKDRFSAERLKGVDSTLKIQPAKLEDSAVYLCASSLRVAEQYNEQFFGPGTRLTVL.

Ten or more counts support this clonotype. The CDR3 DNA sequence: TGTGCCAGCAGTCCGACAGAAAGCACAGATACGCAGTATTTT. Encoded protein: CASSPTESTDTQYF. The rearrangement joins TRBV12-3 or TRBV12-4 to TRBJ2-3; the D gene is possibly TRBD1 (5 bases). V lost 5 bases and J 0 bases, leaving 9 bases between the germline ends. This CDR3 is built from 14 residues.

This clonotype has just a few counts. The chain carries TRBV18 and TRBJ2-4; D possibly corresponds to TRBD1 (6 bases). The V gene's germline CDR1 is KGHSH and CDR2 LQKENI. CDR3 length: 16 residues. V lost 3 bases and J 5 bases, leaving 17 bases between the germline ends. CDR3 region: CASSPQGKRGENIQYF. CDR3 coding DNA: TGTGCCAGCTCACCCCAGGGGAAACGGGGCGAAAACATTCAGTACTTC.

This clonotype was detected many times. This chain joins TRBV30 and TRBJ2-7, with unresolved D. V was trimmed by 2 bases and J by 2 bases, leaving 13 bases between them. CDR1 is GTSNPN, CDR2 SVGIG, per germline (reference sequence). The CDR3 covers 14 residues. The CDR3: CAWSKMTAAYEQYF. CDR3 coding DNA: TGTGCCTGGAGTAAAATGACCGCCGCCTACGAGCAGTACTTC.